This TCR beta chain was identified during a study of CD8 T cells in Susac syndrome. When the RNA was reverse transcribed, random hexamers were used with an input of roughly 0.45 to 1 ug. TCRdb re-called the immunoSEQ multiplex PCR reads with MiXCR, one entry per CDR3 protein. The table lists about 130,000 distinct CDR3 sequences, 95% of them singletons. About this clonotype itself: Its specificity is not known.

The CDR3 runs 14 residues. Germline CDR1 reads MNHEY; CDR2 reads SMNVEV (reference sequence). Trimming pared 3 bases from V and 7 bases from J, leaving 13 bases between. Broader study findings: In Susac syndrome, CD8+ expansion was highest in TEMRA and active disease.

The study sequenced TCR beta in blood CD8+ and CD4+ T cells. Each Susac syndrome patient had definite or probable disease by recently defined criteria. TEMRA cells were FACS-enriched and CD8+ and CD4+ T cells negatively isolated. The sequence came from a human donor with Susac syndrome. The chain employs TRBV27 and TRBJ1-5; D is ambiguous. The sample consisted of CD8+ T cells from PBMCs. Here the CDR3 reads CASSFLPLPQPQHF. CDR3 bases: TGTGCCAGCAGTTTTCTCCCTTTACCCCAGCCCCAGCATTTT.